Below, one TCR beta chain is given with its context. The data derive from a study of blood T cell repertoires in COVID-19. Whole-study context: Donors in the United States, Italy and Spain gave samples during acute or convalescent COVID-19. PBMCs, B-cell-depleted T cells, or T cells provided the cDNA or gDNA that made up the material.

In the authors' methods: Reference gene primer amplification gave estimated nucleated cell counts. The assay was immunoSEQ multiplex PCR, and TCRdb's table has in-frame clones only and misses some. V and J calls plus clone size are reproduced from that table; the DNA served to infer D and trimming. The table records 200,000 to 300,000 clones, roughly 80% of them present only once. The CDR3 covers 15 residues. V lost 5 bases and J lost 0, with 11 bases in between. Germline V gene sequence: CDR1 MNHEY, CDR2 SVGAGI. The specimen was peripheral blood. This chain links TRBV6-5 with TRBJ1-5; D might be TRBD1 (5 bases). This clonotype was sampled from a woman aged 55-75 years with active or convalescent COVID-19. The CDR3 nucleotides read TGTGCCAGCAGTCAACGCGGGGGTAGCAATCAGCCCCAGCATTTT. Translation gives CASSQRGGSNQPQHF.